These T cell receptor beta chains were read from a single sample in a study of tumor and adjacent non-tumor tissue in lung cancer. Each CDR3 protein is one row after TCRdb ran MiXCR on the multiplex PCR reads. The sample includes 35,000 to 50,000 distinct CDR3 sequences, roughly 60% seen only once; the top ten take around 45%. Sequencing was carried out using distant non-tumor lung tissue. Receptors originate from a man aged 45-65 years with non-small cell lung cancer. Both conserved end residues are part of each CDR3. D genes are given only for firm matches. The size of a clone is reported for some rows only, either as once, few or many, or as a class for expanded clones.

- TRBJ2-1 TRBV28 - TGTGCCAGCAGTTGGGGTGGAAACGAGCAGTTCTTC CASSWGGNEQFF
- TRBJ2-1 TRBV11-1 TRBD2 TGTGCCAGCAGCCTAGACCCTAGCGGCTACAATGAGCAGTTC CASSLDPSGYNEQF
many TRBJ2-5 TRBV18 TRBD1 TGTGCCAGCTCACCACGACAGGGAGAGACCCAGTACTTC CASSPRQGETQYF
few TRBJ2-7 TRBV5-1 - TGCGCCAGCAGCCCCGTCGGGGGCTACGAGCAGTACTTC CASSPVGGYEQYF
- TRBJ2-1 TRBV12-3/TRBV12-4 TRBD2 TGTGCCAGCAGTTTTACGTCGACTAGCGGGATCTCGGATGAGCAGTTCTTC CASSFTSTSGISDEQFF
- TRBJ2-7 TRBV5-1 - TGCGCCAGCAGCATGAGGGCCGGCGGATCCGAGCAGTACTTC CASSMRAGGSEQYF
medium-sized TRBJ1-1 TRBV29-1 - TGCAGCGTTGACGGGGTTCTGGGCACTGAAGCTTTCTTT CSVDGVLGTEAFF
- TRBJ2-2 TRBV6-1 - TGTGACAGCAGCAAGAACTGTGACAACAGGGTCCCCGGGGAGCTGTTTTTT CDSSKNCDNRVPGELFF
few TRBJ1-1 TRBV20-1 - TGCAGTGCTAGAGGACGGACAGTCAACACTGAAGCTTTCTTT CSARGRTVNTEAFF
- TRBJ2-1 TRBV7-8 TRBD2 TGTGCCAGCAGCATCGGGGGGGATTGGGCCTACAATGAGCAGTTCTTC CASSIGGDWAYNEQFF
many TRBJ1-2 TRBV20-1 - TGCAGTGCCCAGCCACTTAGGGGACCTCTCCAATATGGCTACACCTTC CSAQPLRGPLQYGYTF
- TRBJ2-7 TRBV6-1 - TGTGCCAGTAGTGAAGGCGTCAGGGGAATTAACGAGCAGTACTTC CASSEGVRGINEQYF
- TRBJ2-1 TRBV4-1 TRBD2 TGCGCCAGCAGCCTAGCCCCAAGTCGAGCGGGGGGATACAATGAGCAGTTCTTC CASSLAPSRAGGYNEQFF
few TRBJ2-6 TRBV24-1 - TGTGCCACCAGTGAGCCCAAGAGCTCTGGGGCCAACGTCCTGACTTTC CATSEPKSSGANVLTF
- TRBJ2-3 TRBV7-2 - TGTGCCAGCAGCTTAGCCCGCACAGATACGCAGTATTTT CASSLARTDTQYF
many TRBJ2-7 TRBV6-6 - TGTGCCAGCAGCCCGGGGCATACCTACGAGCAGTACTTC CASSPGHTYEQYF
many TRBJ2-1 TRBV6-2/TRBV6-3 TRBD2 TGTGCCAGCAGTTACTCGACGAGCGGGAGTGGTTACAATGAGCAGTTCTTC CASSYSTSGSGYNEQFF
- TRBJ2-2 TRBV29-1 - TGCAGCGTTGATTATGGCGGAGGGAACACCGGGGAACCGTTTTTT CSVDYGGGNTGEPFF